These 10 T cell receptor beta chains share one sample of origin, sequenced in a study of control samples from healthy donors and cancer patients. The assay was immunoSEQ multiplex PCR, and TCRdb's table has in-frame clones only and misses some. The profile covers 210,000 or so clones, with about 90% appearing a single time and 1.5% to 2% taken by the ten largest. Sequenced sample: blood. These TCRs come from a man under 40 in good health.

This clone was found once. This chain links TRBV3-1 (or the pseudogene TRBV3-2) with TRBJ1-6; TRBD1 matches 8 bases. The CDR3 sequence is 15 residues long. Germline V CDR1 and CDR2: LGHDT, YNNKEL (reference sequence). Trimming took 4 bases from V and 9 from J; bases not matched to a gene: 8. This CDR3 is CASSPSTGVGSPLHF. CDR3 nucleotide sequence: TGTGCCAGCAGCCCGTCGACAGGGGTCGGTTCACCCCTCCACTTT.

CDR3 residues: CASSADPTDTQYF. The CDR3 DNA sequence: TGTGCCAGCAGCGCGGACCCCACAGATACGCAGTATTTT. The rearrangement links TRBV9 to TRBJ2-3; D remains unclear. The V end was cut by 3 bases, the J end by 2 bases, with 7 bases between. In germline, CDR1 is SGDLS, CDR2 YYNGEE. The CDR3 covers 13 residues.

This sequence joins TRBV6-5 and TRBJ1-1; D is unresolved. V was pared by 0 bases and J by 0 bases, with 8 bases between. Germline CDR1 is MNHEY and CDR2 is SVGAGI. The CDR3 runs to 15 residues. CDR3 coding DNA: TGTGCCAGCAGTTACTCCCGGCCCCTGAACACTGAAGCTTTCTTT. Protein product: CASSYSRPLNTEAFF.

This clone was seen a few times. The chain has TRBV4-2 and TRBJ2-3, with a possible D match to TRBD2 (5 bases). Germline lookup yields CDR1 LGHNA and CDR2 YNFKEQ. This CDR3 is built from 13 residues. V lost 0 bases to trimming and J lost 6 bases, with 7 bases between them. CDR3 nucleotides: TGTGCCAGCAGCCAAGAGGGCGGGGATACGCAGTATTTT. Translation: CASSQEGGDTQYF.

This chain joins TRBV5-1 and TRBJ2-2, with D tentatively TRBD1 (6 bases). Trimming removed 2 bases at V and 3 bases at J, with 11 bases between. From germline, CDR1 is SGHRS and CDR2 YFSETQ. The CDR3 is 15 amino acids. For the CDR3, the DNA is TGCGCCAGCAGCTTTGAGGGGGTAGACACCGGGGAGCTGTTTTTT. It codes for CASSFEGVDTGELFF.

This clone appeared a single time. DNA of the CDR3: TGTGCCAGCACCGGAGACGGGGGCTACGAGCAGTACTTC. Translated: CASTGDGGYEQYF. The genes are TRBV27 and TRBJ2-7, with D possibly TRBD2 on 6 matching bases. This CDR3 is 13 amino acids long. Trimming took 7 bases from V and 3 from J, leaving 13 bases between them. Germline-derived CDR1 and CDR2 are MNHEY and SMNVEV (reference sequence).

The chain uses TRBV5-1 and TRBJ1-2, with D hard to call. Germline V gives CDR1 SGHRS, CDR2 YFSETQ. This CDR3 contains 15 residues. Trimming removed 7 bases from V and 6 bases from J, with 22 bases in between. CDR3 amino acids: CASQRSEGDPNGYTF. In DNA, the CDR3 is TGCGCCAGCCAGAGGTCTGAAGGCGATCCGAATGGCTACACCTTC. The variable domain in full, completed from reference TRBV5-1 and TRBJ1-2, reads KAGVTQTPRYLIKTRGQQVTLSCSPISGHRSVSWYQQTPGQGLQFLFEYFSETQRNKGNFPGRFSGRQFSNSRSEMNVSTLELGDSALYLCASQRSEGDPNGYTFGSGTRLTVV.

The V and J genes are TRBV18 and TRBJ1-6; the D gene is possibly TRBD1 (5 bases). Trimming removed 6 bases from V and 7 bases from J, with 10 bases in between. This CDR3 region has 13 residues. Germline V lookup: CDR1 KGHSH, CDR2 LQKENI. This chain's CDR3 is CASSTKGNSPLHF. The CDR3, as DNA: TGTGCCAGCTCCACAAAGGGGAATTCACCCCTCCACTTT.

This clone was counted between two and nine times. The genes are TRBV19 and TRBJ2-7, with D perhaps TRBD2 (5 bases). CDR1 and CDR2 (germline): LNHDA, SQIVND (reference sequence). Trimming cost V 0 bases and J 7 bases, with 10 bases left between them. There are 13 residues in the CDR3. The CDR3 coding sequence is TGTGCCAGTAGTATAGATCAGGAGGAGGAGCAGTACTTC. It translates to CASSIDQEEEQYF.

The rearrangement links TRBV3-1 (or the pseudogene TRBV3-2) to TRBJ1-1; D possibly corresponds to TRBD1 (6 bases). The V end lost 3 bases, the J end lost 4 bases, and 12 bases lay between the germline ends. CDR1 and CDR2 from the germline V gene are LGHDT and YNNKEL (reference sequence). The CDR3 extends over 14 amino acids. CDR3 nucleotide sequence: TGTGCCAGCAGCCAGGGCTTAGGGGGCACTGAAGCTTTCTTT. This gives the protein CASSQGLGGTEAFF.